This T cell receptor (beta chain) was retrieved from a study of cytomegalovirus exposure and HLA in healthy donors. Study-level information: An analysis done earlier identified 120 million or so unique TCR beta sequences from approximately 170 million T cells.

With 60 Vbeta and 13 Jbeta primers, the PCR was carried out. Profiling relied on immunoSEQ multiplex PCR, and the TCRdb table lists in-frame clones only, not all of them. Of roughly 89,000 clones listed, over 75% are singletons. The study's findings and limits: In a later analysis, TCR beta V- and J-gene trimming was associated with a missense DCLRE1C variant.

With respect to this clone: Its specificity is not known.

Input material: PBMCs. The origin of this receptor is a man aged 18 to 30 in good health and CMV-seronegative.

The CDR3 sequence is CASSPGLYNEQFF. The CDR3 nucleotides read TGTGCCAGCTCTCCAGGACTTTACAATGAGCAGTTCTTC. This sequence joins TRBV18 and TRBJ2-1; tentative D call: TRBD2 (5 bases). CDR1 KGHSH and CDR2 LQKENI come from the germline V gene. There are 13 residues in the CDR3. V lost 6 bases, J lost 4 bases, and 10 bases lay in between.